This is a list of T cell receptor beta chains from one sample in a study of shared clonotypes between healthy human individuals. Clones were read by immunoSEQ multiplex PCR, and TCRdb kept only the in-frame ones, dropping some. The profile shows about 2.1 million clones, roughly 93% of them singletons. Sequencing used naive CD8+ T cells from PBMCs. These receptors were collected from a man between 18 and 35 years old in good health. Some clones in this sample may be carry-over from other donors' samples. Each CDR3 is given with its conserved first and last residue. Fields, in order: D gene, clone size, V gene, J gene, CDR3 DNA, CDR3 protein. D genes are given only for firm matches. Expanded clones get a size class; other rows say once, few or many, or leave the size out.

D gene: TRBD1; clone size: few; V gene: TRBV27; J gene: TRBJ2-7; CDR3 DNA: TGTGCCAGCAACGGACAGGGGGACCCCTACGAGCAGTACTTC; CDR3 protein: CASNGQGDPYEQYF
D gene: -; clone size: -; V gene: TRBV6-4; J gene: TRBJ2-7; CDR3 DNA: TGTGCCAGCAGTGACTCCCCCTCCAGGGAGCAGTACTTC; CDR3 protein: CASSDSPSREQYF
D gene: TRBD1; clone size: -; V gene: TRBV13; J gene: TRBJ2-3; CDR3 DNA: TGTGCCAGCAGCTCCCCCCTGGGACAGCACTACACAGATACGCAGTATTTT; CDR3 protein: CASSSPLGQHYTDTQYF
D gene: -; clone size: -; V gene: TRBV27; J gene: TRBJ1-2; CDR3 DNA: TGTGCCAGCAGTTTAGTAGGGGCCCACTATGGCTACACCTTC; CDR3 protein: CASSLVGAHYGYTF
D gene: TRBD1; clone size: -; V gene: TRBV6-4; J gene: TRBJ2-2; CDR3 DNA: TGTGCCAGCAGAGACAGGGGAGTCGGTAGGAACACCGGGGAGCTGTTTTTT; CDR3 protein: CASRDRGVGRNTGELFF
D gene: -; clone size: -; V gene: TRBV9; J gene: TRBJ2-2; CDR3 DNA: TGTGCCAGCAGCGTAGCTGTCGGAGGGGTTAACACCGGGGAGCTGTTTTTT; CDR3 protein: CASSVAVGGVNTGELFF
D gene: -; clone size: -; V gene: TRBV4-1; J gene: TRBJ2-7; CDR3 DNA: TGCGCCAGCAGCCCCCCATCCACCTACGAGCAGTACTTC; CDR3 protein: CASSPPSTYEQYF
D gene: -; clone size: once; V gene: TRBV7-9; J gene: TRBJ2-1; CDR3 DNA: TGTGCCAGCAGCGGAAGACTAGACCCCAATGAGCAGTTCTTC; CDR3 protein: CASSGRLDPNEQFF
D gene: -; clone size: once; V gene: TRBV7-8; J gene: TRBJ1-4; CDR3 DNA: TGTGCCAGCAGCTTATTGACAGACGATGAAAAACTGTTTTTT; CDR3 protein: CASSLLTDDEKLFF
D gene: -; clone size: once; V gene: TRBV5-8; J gene: TRBJ2-3; CDR3 DNA: TGTGCCAGCCACTCCCGGCACACAGATACGCAGTATTTT; CDR3 protein: CASHSRHTDTQYF
D gene: TRBD1; clone size: once; V gene: TRBV2; J gene: TRBJ1-1; CDR3 DNA: TGTGCCAGCAGAAACAGGGGGAGCCACACTGAAGCTTTCTTT; CDR3 protein: CASRNRGSHTEAFF
D gene: TRBD1; clone size: -; V gene: TRBV27; J gene: TRBJ2-7; CDR3 DNA: TGTGCCAGCAGTTCGAGGACAGGGGGCGCCTCCTACGAGCAGTACTTC; CDR3 protein: CASSSRTGGASYEQYF
D gene: -; clone size: -; V gene: TRBV10-2; J gene: TRBJ2-1; CDR3 DNA: TGCGCCAGCAGTGTGACCTCAGGAACAAACAATGAGCAGTTCTTC; CDR3 protein: CASSVTSGTNNEQFF
D gene: -; clone size: -; V gene: TRBV28; J gene: TRBJ2-4; CDR3 DNA: TGTGCCAGCAGTTTTTTCCCGCCTGGTTACAGGGACCGGCCGGGGAACATTCAGTACTTC; CDR3 protein: CASSFFPPGYRDRPGNIQYF
D gene: TRBD2; clone size: -; V gene: TRBV5-1; J gene: TRBJ2-1; CDR3 DNA: TGCGCCAGCAGCTTGGAACTAGCGGGAGGGAGTAATGAGCAGTTCTTC; CDR3 protein: CASSLELAGGSNEQFF
D gene: -; clone size: -; V gene: TRBV27; J gene: TRBJ2-7; CDR3 DNA: TGTGCCAGCAGTTGGGTATTGGGAGGCTACGAGCAGTACTTC; CDR3 protein: CASSWVLGGYEQYF
D gene: -; clone size: -; V gene: TRBV7-6; J gene: TRBJ2-5; CDR3 DNA: TGTGCCAGCAGCTCCTCGGAGGTGGGAGAGCAGTACTTC; CDR3 protein: CASSSSEVGEQYF
D gene: -; clone size: -; V gene: TRBV15; J gene: TRBJ1-2; CDR3 DNA: TGTGCCACCAGCAGAGGGGCTCGGCAGCAAACCTATGGCTACACCTTC; CDR3 protein: CATSRGARQQTYGYTF
D gene: -; clone size: -; V gene: TRBV6-5; J gene: TRBJ2-7; CDR3 DNA: TGTGCCAGCAGTTACCTGTCAGGTCAGGGCTACGAGCAGTACTTC; CDR3 protein: CASSYLSGQGYEQYF
D gene: -; clone size: -; V gene: TRBV6-6; J gene: TRBJ2-2; CDR3 DNA: TGTGCCAGCAGTTACTTGGGGGGCCCCGCCGGGGAGCTGTTTTTT; CDR3 protein: CASSYLGGPAGELFF
D gene: -; clone size: -; V gene: TRBV6-6; J gene: TRBJ2-7; CDR3 DNA: TGTGCCAGCAGTTACTCGTCTAGCGAACACTACGAGCAGTACTTC; CDR3 protein: CASSYSSSEHYEQYF
D gene: -; clone size: -; V gene: TRBV28; J gene: TRBJ2-3; CDR3 DNA: TGTGCCAGCAGTCAACCTGACAGGTCGCAGGTGGATACGCAGTATTTT; CDR3 protein: CASSQPDRSQVDTQYF
D gene: -; clone size: -; V gene: TRBV19; J gene: TRBJ2-1; CDR3 DNA: TGTGCCAGTAGTATTACAGCCTTCAATGAGCAGTTCTTC; CDR3 protein: CASSITAFNEQFF
D gene: -; clone size: -; V gene: TRBV5-6; J gene: TRBJ2-7; CDR3 DNA: TGTGCCAGCAGCTTGGCCGCTGCCTCCTACGAGCAGTACTTC; CDR3 protein: CASSLAAASYEQYF
D gene: TRBD2; clone size: -; V gene: TRBV29-1; J gene: TRBJ2-7; CDR3 DNA: TGCAGCGTTGAAGATCCGAGCGGGACGGGGTCCTACGAGCAGTACTTC; CDR3 protein: CSVEDPSGTGSYEQYF
D gene: -; clone size: -; V gene: TRBV6-5; J gene: TRBJ1-2; CDR3 DNA: TGTGCCAGCGCGAAGGCCAAGAACTATGGCTACACCTTC; CDR3 protein: CASAKAKNYGYTF
D gene: -; clone size: -; V gene: TRBV9; J gene: TRBJ2-5; CDR3 DNA: TGTGCCAGATACACACTCAGGGAAGAGACCCAGTACTTC; CDR3 protein: CARYTLREETQYF
D gene: -; clone size: -; V gene: TRBV7-9; J gene: TRBJ2-2; CDR3 DNA: TGTGCCAGCAGCCCGGATAGCTCGGGGTTCAACGCCGGGGAGCTGTTTTTT; CDR3 protein: CASSPDSSGFNAGELFF
D gene: -; clone size: -; V gene: TRBV9; J gene: TRBJ2-7; CDR3 DNA: TGTGCCAGCAGCGCGGGGGGCGGGACAGCCTCATCCTACGAGCAGTACTTC; CDR3 protein: CASSAGGGTASSYEQYF